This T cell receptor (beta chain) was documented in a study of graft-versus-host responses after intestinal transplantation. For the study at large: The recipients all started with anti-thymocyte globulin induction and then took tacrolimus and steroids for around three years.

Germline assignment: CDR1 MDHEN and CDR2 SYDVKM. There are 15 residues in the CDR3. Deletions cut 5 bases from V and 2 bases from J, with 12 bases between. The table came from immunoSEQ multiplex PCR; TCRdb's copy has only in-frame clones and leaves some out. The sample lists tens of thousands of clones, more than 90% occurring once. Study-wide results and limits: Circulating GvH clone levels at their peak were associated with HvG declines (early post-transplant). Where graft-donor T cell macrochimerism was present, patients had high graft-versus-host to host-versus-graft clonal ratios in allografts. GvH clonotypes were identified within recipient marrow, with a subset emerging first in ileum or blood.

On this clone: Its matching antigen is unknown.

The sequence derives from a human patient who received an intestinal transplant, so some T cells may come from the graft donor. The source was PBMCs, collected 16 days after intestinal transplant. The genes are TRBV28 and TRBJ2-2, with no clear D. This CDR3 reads CASSPLAVNTGELFF. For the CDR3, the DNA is TGTGCCAGCAGTCCGTTAGCTGTCAACACCGGGGAGCTGTTTTTT.